This TCR beta chain appears in the sequencing data of a study of blood T cells in healthy people across ages. Overall study results and limits: Per million T cells, TCR beta diversity dropped roughly linearly as age increased.

Donors each provided ten milliliters of peripheral blood. Regarding this clonotype: Its antigen is currently unknown.

Next came a second PCR, run for about 7 to 12 cycles, which used a sample-barcoded 5' primer along with a J-beta primer mix. A single record per CDR3 protein comes from TCRdb applying MiXCR to the 5' RACE reads. Seen here are more than 650,000 distinct CDR3 sequences, 22% observed once, and the top ten hold under 25%. From germline, CDR1 is MGHRA and CDR2 YSYEKL. The germline V and J ends were trimmed by 4 bases and 0 bases, with 7 bases remaining between them. The CDR3 contains 13 residues. Sequenced sample: blood. V usage is TRBV4-1 and J usage is TRBJ2-7; no reliable D call. This receptor was identified in a man in his 70s in good health. The CDR3 nucleotides read TGCGCCAGCAGCCCAGCGCTCTCCTACGAGCAGTACTTC. Residues: CASSPALSYEQYF.